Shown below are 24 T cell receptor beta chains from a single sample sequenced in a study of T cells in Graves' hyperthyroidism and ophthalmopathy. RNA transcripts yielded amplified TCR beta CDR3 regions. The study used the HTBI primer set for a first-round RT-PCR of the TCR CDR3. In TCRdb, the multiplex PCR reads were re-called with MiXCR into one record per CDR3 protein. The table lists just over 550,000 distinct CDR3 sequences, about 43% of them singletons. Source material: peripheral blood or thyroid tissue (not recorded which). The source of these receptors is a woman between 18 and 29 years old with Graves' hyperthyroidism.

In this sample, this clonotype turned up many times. Written as DNA, the CDR3 is TGCAGCGTTGGACAGGGAGCTGGGGCCAACGTCCTGACTTTC. Its translation: CSVGQGAGANVLTF. This chain links TRBV29-1 with TRBJ2-6; 7 bases fit TRBD1. The CDR3 loop spans 14 amino acids. J lost 2 bases, V lost 4 bases, and 2 bases had no gene match. The germline V gene has CDR1 SQVTM and CDR2 ANQGSEA.

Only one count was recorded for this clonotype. CDR3 nucleotide sequence: TGTGCCCAACCCGGGACAGGGAATTCACCCCTCCACTTT. As protein: CAQPGTGNSPLHF. This chain joins TRBV9 and TRBJ1-6; TRBD1 aligns across 9 bases. The CDR3 runs to 13 residues. The junction had 6 bases not matched to a gene; V was cut back by 10 bases and J by 7 bases. From germline, CDR1 is SGDLS and CDR2 YYNGEE.

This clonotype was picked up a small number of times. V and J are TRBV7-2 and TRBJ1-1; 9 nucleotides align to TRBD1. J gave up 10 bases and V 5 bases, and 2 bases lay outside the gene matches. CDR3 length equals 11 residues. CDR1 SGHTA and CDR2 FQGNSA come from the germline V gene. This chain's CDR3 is CASSGQGTAFF. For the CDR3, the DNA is TGTGCCAGCAGCGGACAGGGGACAGCTTTCTTT.

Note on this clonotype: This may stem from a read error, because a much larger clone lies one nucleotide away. The CDR3 region is CASSETENHEAFF. The CDR3 DNA follows: TGTGCCAGCAGTGAAACAGAGAACCACGAAGCTTTCTTT. The chain couples TRBV2 to TRBJ1-1, with D uncertain. This CDR3 region has 13 residues. Germline CDR1 reads SNHLY; CDR2 reads FYNNEI. The V end was cut by 2 bases, the J end by 8 bases, with 12 bases between.

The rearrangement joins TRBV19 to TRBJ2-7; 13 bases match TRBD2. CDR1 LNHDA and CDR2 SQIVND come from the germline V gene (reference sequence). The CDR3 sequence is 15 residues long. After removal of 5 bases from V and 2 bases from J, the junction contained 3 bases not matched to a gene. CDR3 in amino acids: CASSATSGRAYEQYF. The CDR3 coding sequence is TGTGCCAGTAGTGCAACTAGCGGGAGGGCCTACGAGCAGTACTTC.

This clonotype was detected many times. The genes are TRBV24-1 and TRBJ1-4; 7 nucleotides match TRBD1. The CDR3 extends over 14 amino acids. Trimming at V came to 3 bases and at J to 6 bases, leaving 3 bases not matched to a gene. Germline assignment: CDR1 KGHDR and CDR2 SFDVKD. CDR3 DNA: TGTGCCACCAGTGATCCGGGGACAGATGAAAAACTGTTTTTT. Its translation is CATSDPGTDEKLFF.

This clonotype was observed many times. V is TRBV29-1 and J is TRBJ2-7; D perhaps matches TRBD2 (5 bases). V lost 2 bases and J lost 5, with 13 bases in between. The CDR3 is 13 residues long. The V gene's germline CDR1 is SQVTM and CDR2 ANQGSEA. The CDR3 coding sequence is TGCAGCGTTGAAACCGCCCGGCGGGACGAGCAGTACTTC. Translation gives CSVETARRDEQYF.

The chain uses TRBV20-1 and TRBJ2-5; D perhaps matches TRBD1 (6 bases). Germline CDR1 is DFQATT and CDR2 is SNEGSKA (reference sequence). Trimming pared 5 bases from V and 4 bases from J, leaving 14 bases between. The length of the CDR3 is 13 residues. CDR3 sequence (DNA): TGCAGTGCTGCCATGGGGGCAGGAGAGACCCAGTACTTC. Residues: CSAAMGAGETQYF.

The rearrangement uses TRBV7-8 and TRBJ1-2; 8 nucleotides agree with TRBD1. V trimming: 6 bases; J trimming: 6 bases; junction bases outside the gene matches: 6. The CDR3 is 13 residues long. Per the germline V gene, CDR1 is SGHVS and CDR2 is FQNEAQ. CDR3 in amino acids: CASSKDRADGYTF. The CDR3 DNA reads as TGTGCCAGCAGTAAGGACAGGGCGGATGGCTACACCTTC.

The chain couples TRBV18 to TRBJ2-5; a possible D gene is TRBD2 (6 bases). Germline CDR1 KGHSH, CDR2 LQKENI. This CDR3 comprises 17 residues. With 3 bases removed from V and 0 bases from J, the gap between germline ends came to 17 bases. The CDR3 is CASSPSFGREHQETQYF. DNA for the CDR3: TGTGCCAGCTCACCCTCCTTTGGACGGGAGCACCAAGAGACCCAGTACTTC.

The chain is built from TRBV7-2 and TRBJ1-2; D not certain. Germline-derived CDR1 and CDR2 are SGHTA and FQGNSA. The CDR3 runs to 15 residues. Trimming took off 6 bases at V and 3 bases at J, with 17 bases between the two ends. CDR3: CASSDGDRQYYGYTF. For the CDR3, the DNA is TGTGCCAGCAGTGACGGGGATAGGCAGTACTATGGCTACACCTTC.

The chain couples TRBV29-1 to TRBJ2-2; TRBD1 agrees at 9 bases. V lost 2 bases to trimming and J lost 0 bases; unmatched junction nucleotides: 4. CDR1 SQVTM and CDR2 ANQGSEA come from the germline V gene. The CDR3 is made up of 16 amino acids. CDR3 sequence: CSVEQGQGTNTGELFF. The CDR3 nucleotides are TGCAGCGTTGAACAGGGACAGGGTACGAACACCGGGGAGCTGTTTTTT.

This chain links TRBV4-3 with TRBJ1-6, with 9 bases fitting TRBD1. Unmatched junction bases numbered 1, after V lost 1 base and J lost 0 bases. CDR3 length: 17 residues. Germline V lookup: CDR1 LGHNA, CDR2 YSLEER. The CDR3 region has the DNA TGCGCCAGCAGCCAAGGGGACAGGGTCTCCTATAATTCACCCCTCCACTTT. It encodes CASSQGDRVSYNSPLHF.

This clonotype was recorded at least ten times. DNA of the CDR3: TGTGCCAGCAGCTTAGCATCGGGATTGGAGACCCAGTACTTC. Translating gives CASSLASGLETQYF. This chain links TRBV7-8 with TRBJ2-5; a possible D gene is TRBD2 (5 bases). The CDR3 sequence is 14 residues long. CDR1 and CDR2 (germline): SGHVS, FQNEAQ. Trimming left V 0 bases short and J 5 bases short, with 10 bases between.

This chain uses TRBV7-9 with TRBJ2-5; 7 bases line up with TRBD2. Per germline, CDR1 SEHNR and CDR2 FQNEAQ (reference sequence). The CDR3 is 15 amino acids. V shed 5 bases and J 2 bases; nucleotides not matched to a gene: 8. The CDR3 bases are TGTGCCAGCAGCCACTCTAGCGGAGGTCAAGAGACCCAGTACTTC. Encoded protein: CASSHSSGGQETQYF. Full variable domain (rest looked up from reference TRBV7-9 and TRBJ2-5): DTGVSQNPRHKITKRGQNVTFRCDPISEHNRLYWYRQTLGQGPEFLTYFQNEAQLEKSRLLSDRFSAERPKGSFSTLEIQRTEQGDSAMYLCASSHSSGGQETQYFGPGTRLLVL.

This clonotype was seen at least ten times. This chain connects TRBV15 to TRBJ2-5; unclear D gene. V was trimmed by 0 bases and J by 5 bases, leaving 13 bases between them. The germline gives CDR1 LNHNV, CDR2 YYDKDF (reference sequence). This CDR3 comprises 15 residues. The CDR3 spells CATSRDASGQETQYF. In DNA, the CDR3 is TGTGCCACCAGCAGAGATGCCAGTGGTCAGGAGACCCAGTACTTC.

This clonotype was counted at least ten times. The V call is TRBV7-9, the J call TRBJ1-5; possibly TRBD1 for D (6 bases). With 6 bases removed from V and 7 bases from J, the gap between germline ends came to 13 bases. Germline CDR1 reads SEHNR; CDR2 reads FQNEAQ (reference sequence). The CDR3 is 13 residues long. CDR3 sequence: CASSQTQGQPQHF. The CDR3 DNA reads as TGTGCCAGCAGTCAAACACAGGGCCAGCCCCAGCATTTT.

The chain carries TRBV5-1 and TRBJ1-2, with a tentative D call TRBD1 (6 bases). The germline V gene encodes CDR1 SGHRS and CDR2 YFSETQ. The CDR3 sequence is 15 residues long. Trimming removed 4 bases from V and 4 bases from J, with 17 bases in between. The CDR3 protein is CASSQGFRGTYGYTF. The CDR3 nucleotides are TGCGCCAGCAGCCAAGGGTTCAGGGGCACCTATGGCTACACCTTC. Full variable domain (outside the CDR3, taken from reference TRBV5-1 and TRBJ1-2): KAGVTQTPRYLIKTRGQQVTLSCSPISGHRSVSWYQQTPGQGLQFLFEYFSETQRNKGNFPGRFSGRQFSNSRSEMNVSTLELGDSALYLCASSQGFRGTYGYTFGSGTRLTVV.

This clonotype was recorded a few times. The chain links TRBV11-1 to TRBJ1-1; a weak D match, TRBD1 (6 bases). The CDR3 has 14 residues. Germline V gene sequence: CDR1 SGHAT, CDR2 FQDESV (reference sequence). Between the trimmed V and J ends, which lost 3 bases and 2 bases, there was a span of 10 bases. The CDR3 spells CASSLDSRNTEAFF. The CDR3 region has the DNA TGTGCCAGCAGCTTGGACAGCCGAAACACTGAAGCTTTCTTT.

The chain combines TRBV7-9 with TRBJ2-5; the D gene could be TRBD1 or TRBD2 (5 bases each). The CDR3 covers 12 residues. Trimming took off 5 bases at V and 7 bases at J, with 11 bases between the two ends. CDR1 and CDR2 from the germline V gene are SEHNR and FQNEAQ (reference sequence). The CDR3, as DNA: TGTGCCAGCAGCCGGGGCAGTGGGACCCAGTACTTC. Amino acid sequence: CASSRGSGTQYF.

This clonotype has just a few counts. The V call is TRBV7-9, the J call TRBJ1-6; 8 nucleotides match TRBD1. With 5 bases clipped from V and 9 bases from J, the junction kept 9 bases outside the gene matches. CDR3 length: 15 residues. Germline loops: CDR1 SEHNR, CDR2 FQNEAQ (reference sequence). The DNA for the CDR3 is TGTGCCAGCAGCGCCCCGACAGGGGAAGTTTCACCCCTCCACTTT. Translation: CASSAPTGEVSPLHF.

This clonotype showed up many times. The CDR3 DNA follows: TGCGCCAGCAGCGAAGACAGGGACTATGGCTACACCTTC. Amino acids: CASSEDRDYGYTF. The chain links TRBV10-2 to TRBJ1-2; TRBD1 aligns across 7 bases. After removal of 6 bases from V and 3 bases from J, the junction contained 4 bases not matched to a gene. The CDR3 has 13 amino acids. Looked up from germline, CDR1 is WSHSY and CDR2 is SAAADI.

The CDR3 DNA sequence: TGTGCCAGCAGTTACACAGCGGGGTCCTACGAGCAGTACTTC. Protein: CASSYTAGSYEQYF. This rearrangement joins TRBV7-8 to TRBJ2-7; TRBD2 matches 7 bases. The junction had 6 bases not matched to a gene; V was cut back by 6 bases and J by 1 base. The V gene's germline CDR1 is SGHVS and CDR2 FQNEAQ. The CDR3 contains 14 residues.

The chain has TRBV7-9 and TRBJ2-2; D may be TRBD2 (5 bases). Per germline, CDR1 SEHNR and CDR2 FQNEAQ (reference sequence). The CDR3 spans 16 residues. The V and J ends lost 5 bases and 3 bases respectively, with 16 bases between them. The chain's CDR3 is CASSARHGEYTGELFF. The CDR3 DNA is TGTGCCAGCAGCGCCAGGCACGGGGAATACACCGGGGAGCTGTTTTTT.